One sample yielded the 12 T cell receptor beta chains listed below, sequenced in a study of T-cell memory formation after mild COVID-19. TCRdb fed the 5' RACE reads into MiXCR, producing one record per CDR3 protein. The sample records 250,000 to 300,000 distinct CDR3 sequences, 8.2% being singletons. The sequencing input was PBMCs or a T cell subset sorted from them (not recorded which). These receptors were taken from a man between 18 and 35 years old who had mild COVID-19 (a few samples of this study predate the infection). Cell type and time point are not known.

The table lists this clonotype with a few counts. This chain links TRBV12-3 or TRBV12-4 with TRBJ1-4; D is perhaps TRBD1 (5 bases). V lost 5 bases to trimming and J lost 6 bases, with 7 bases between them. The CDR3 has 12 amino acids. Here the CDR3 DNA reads TGTGCCAGCAGTGGGGCCGATGAAAAACTGTTTTTT. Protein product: CASSGADEKLFF.

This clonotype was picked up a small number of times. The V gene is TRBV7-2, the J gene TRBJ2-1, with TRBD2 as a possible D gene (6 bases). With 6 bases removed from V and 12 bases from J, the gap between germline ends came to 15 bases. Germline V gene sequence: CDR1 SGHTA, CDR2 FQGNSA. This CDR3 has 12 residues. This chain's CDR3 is CASSPTSLLQFF. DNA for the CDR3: TGTGCCAGCAGTCCTACTAGCCTCCTGCAGTTCTTC.

The CDR3 loop is CASSLMVAGGLSEQFF. The CDR3, as DNA: TGTGCCAGCAGCTTAATGGTAGCGGGGGGGCTAAGTGAGCAGTTCTTC. This sequence joins TRBV7-3 and TRBJ2-1, with 11 bases lining up with TRBD2. J gave up 9 bases and V 1 base, and 8 bases lay outside the gene matches. Germline V CDR1 and CDR2: SGHTA, FQGTGA. The CDR3 is made up of 16 amino acids.

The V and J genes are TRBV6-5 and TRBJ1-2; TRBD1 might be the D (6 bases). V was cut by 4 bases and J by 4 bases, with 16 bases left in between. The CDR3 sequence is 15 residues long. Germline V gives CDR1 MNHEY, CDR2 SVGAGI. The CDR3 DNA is TGTGCCAGCAGTTTCACGGGGGGGGCTCCCTATGGCTACACCTTC. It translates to CASSFTGGAPYGYTF.

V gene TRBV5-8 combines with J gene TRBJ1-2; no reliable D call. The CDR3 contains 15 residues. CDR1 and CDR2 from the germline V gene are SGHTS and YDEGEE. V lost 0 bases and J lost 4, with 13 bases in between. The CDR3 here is CASSLDPSAAYGYTF. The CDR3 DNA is TGTGCCAGCAGCTTGGATCCCTCCGCGGCCTATGGCTACACCTTC.

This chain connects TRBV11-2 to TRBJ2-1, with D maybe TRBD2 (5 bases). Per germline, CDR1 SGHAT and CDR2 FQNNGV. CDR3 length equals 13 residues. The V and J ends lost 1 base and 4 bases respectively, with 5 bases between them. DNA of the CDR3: TGTGCCAGCAGCTTAGGGGAGTACAATGAGCAGTTCTTC. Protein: CASSLGEYNEQFF.

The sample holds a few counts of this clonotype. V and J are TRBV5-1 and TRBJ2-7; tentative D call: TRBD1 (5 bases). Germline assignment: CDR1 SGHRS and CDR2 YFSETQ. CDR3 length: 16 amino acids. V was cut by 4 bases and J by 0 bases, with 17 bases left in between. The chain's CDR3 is CASSPRTREPSYEQYF. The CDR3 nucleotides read TGCGCCAGCAGCCCGCGGACCAGGGAACCCTCCTACGAGCAGTACTTC.

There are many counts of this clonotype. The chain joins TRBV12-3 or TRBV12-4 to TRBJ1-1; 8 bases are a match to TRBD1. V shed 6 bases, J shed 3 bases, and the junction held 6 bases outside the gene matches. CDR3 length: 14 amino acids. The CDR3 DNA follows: TGTGCCAGCAGCCGCAGGGGGCGCGACACTGAAGCTTTCTTT. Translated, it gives CASSRRGRDTEAFF.

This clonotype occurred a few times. The CDR3, as DNA: TGTGCCAGCATGAACCGCTTAGTGGCCAATGAGCAGTTCTTC. Translation: CASMNRLVANEQFF. This sequence joins TRBV25-1 and TRBJ2-1; D not certain. Trimming took off 7 bases at V and 6 bases at J, with 16 bases between the two ends. This CDR3 region has 14 residues. Germline V gene sequence: CDR1 MGHDK, CDR2 SYGVNS.

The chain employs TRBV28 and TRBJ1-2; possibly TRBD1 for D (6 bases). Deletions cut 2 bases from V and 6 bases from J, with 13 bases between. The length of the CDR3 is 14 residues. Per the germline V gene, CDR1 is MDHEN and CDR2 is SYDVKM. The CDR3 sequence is CASSLLGGENGYTF. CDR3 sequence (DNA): TGTGCCAGCAGTTTACTGGGGGGCGAAAATGGCTACACCTTC.

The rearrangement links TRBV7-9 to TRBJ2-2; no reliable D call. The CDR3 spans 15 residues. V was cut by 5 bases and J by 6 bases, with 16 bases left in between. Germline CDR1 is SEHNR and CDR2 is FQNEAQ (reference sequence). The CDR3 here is CASSHPAVVPGELFF. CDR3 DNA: TGTGCCAGCAGCCACCCGGCAGTAGTTCCCGGGGAGCTGTTTTTT.

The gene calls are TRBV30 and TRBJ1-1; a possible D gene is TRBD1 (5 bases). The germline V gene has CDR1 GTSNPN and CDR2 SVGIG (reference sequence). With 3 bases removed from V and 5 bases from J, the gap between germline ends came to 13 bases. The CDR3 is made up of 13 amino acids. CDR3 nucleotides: TGTGCCTGGAGCGAGGGGTTAAGGACTGAAGCTTTCTTT. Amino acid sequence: CAWSEGLRTEAFF.